This is a list of T cell receptor beta chains from one sample in a study of T cell responses to AZD1222 COVID-19 vaccine. Generated by immunoSEQ multiplex PCR, the TCRdb table keeps only in-frame clones and is missing some. The sample yields more than 120,000 clones, about 92% seen once. The specimen was peripheral blood, collected on day 0 of AZD1222 vaccination. The receptors shown here come from an adult in good health. CDR3s include the opening cysteine and the closing phenylalanine or tryptophan. The D gene is left open where the match is weak. Rows give clone size only sometimes, using once, few, many, or a class for an expanded clone.

CDR3aa	CDR3nt	d_gene	v_gene	j_gene	abundance
CASSDRGTNSPLHF	TGTGCCAGCAGCGACAGGGGCACGAATTCACCCCTCCACTTT	TRBD1	TRBV5-6	TRBJ1-6	once
CASSLIRDRVGGYTF	TGTGCCAGTAGTCTCATCCGGGACAGGGTTGGTGGCTACACCTTC	TRBD1	TRBV19	TRBJ1-2	-
CAISETVAGYEQYF	TGTGCCATCAGTGAAACCGTAGCGGGCTACGAGCAGTACTTC	TRBD2	TRBV10-3	TRBJ2-7	-
CASSEMAGSGQPQHF	TGTGCCAGCAGTGAAATGGCAGGATCGGGTCAGCCCCAGCATTTT	-	TRBV6-1	TRBJ1-5	-
CASSLGQGVNEQYF	TGCGCCAGCAGCTTGGGACAGGGGGTAAACGAGCAGTACTTC	TRBD1	TRBV5-1	TRBJ2-7	once
CASSLPGRNEQFF	TGTGCCAGCAGTTTGCCAGGGCGTAATGAGCAGTTCTTC	-	TRBV6-2/TRBV6-3	TRBJ2-1	-
CASSQWTGGVETQYF	TGCGCCAGCAGCCAATGGACAGGGGGCGTCGAGACCCAGTACTTC	TRBD1	TRBV4-3	TRBJ2-5	-
CASSQEGLGEQYF	TGCGCCAGCAGCCAAGAAGGATTGGGGGAGCAGTACTTC	-	TRBV4-3	TRBJ2-7	-
CASSQGTDSGNTIYF	TGTGCCAGCAGCCAAGGGACAGACTCTGGAAACACCATATATTTT	-	TRBV3-1/TRBV3-2	TRBJ1-3	-
CASSPQRGEDNYGYTF	TGTGCCAGTAGTCCCCAACGGGGAGAGGATAACTATGGCTACACCTTC	-	TRBV19	TRBJ1-2	-
CAWGRAQHF	TGTGCCTGGGGCAGGGCCCAGCATTTT	-	TRBV30	TRBJ1-5	-
CASSQYTDTQYF	TGTGCCAGCAGCCAATACACAGATACGCAGTATTTT	-	TRBV2	TRBJ2-3	-
CASSSAGLTSGNTIYF	TGTGCCAGCAGTTCCGCGGGACTGACTTCGGGAAACACCATATATTTT	-	TRBV28	TRBJ1-3	-
CSARRETEAFF	TGCAGTGCTAGACGGGAGACTGAAGCTTTCTTT	-	TRBV20-1	TRBJ1-1	-
CAWAGQGNTEAFF	TGTGCCTGGGCGGGACAGGGAAACACTGAAGCTTTCTTT	TRBD1	TRBV30	TRBJ1-1	-
CSASSNRGVNYGYTF	TGCAGTGCTAGTAGCAACCGGGGGGTCAACTATGGCTACACCTTC	-	TRBV20-1	TRBJ1-2	-
CASSPRAQNEQFF	TGTGCCAGCTCACCACGAGCACAAAATGAGCAGTTCTTC	-	TRBV18	TRBJ2-1	once
CATQGLPMNTEAFF	TGTGCCACCCAGGGTCTCCCTATGAACACTGAAGCTTTCTTT	-	TRBV10-3	TRBJ1-1	-
CASSPPAAEDTQYF	TGTGCCAGCAGCCCACCCGCGGCGGAAGATACGCAGTATTTT	-	TRBV7-2	TRBJ2-3	-
CASSSGRQYNEQFF	TGTGCCAGCAGTAGCGGGAGACAGTACAATGAGCAGTTCTTC	TRBD2	TRBV2	TRBJ2-1	once
CASSVGDRGREQYF	TGTGCCAGCAGCGTAGGCGACAGGGGGCGCGAGCAGTACTTC	TRBD1	TRBV9	TRBJ2-7	once
CASSIYPGTGANEQFF	TGTGCCAGTAGTATTTACCCCGGGACAGGGGCGAATGAGCAGTTCTTC	TRBD1	TRBV19	TRBJ2-1	-
CASSLGGLAKNIQYF	TGTGCCAGCAGTTTAGGGGGTTTAGCCAAAAACATTCAGTACTTC	-	TRBV6-2/TRBV6-3	TRBJ2-4	once
CASSPGQGVTDTQYF	TGTGCCAGCTCACCGGGCCAGGGAGTCACAGATACGCAGTATTTT	-	TRBV18	TRBJ2-3	-
CASSIEINTEAFF	TGTGCCAGTAGTATAGAGATAAACACTGAAGCTTTCTTT	-	TRBV19	TRBJ1-1	-
CSVGTGYVNEQFF	TGCAGCGTTGGGACAGGGTATGTTAATGAGCAGTTCTTC	TRBD1	TRBV29-1	TRBJ2-1	-
CASSPPRTSAPYEQYF	TGTGCCAGCTCACCACCACGGACTAGCGCGCCCTACGAGCAGTACTTC	TRBD2	TRBV18	TRBJ2-7	-
CASSLQGYEQYF	TGTGCCAGCAGCCTCCAGGGCTACGAGCAGTACTTC	-	TRBV14	TRBJ2-7	-
CAWSVQVGTEAFF	TGTGCCTGGAGTGTACAGGTTGGCACTGAAGCTTTCTTT	-	TRBV30	TRBJ1-1	-
CASSPGGQVLRF	TGTGCCAGCAGCCCCGGTGGGCAGGTCCTTAGGTTT	-	TRBV7-8	TRBJ1-5	once
CASSWEGLSTGELFF	TGCGCCAGCAGCTGGGAGGGCCTAAGCACCGGGGAGCTGTTTTTT	TRBD2	TRBV5-1	TRBJ2-2	few
CASSPLGRANTQYF	TGTGCCAGCAGCCCCCTCGGACGGGCGAATACGCAGTATTTT	-	TRBV7-2	TRBJ2-3	-
CASSQTRDRGHSPLHF	TGCGCCAGCAGCCAAACGAGGGACAGGGGGCATTCACCCCTCCACTTT	TRBD1	TRBV4-1	TRBJ1-6	-
CASTQDRGYEQYF	TGTGCCAGCACCCAGGACAGAGGCTACGAGCAGTACTTC	-	TRBV6-5	TRBJ2-7	once
CASLPPYNSPLHF	TGTGCCAGCCTTCCTCCTTATAATTCACCCCTCCACTTT	-	TRBV6-5	TRBJ1-6	few
CASSLGATGANTGELFF	TGTGCCAGCAGCTTGGGGGCAACAGGGGCCAACACCGGGGAGCTGTTTTTT	TRBD1	TRBV5-4	TRBJ2-2	-
CASSQGEQDYDGYTF	TGTGCCAGCAGCCAAGGGGAACAGGATTATGATGGCTACACCTTC	-	TRBV3-1/TRBV3-2	TRBJ1-2	-
CASSLGADYGYTF	TGTGCCAGCAGTTTAGGGGCGGACTATGGCTACACCTTC	-	TRBV27	TRBJ1-2	-
CASSVLAGVTGELFF	TGTGCCAGTAGTGTTTTGGCAGGGGTTACCGGGGAGCTGTTTTTT	-	TRBV19	TRBJ2-2	-
CASSPRTGGIYEQYF	TGTGCCAGCAGCCCTCGGACAGGGGGCATCTACGAGCAGTACTTC	TRBD1	TRBV7-9	TRBJ2-7	-
CASSPYRTGESYEQYF	TGTGCCAGCAGCCCCTACCGGACGGGGGAGAGCTACGAGCAGTACTTC	-	TRBV3-1/TRBV3-2	TRBJ2-7	-
CASSYGLAGRKLSTDTQYF	TGTGCCAGCAGCTATGGACTAGCGGGGAGAAAACTATCCACAGATACGCAGTATTTT	TRBD2	TRBV7-2	TRBJ2-3	-
CASSQSGVRGYTF	TGTGCCAGCAGCCAGTCAGGGGTCCGTGGCTACACCTTC	-	TRBV16	TRBJ1-2	once
CASSHNRDLQPEQYF	TGTGCCAGCAGCCACAACCGGGACCTACAGCCCGAGCAGTACTTC	-	TRBV21-1	TRBJ2-7	once
CASSLLAPTGELFF	TGTGCCAGCAGCTTATTGGCTCCAACCGGGGAGCTGTTTTTT	-	TRBV7-2	TRBJ2-2	-
CASSVSGDAGNTIYF	TGTGCCAGCAGCGTCTCGGGGGATGCTGGAAACACCATATATTTT	-	TRBV9	TRBJ1-3	-
CASSLVQRGSTDTQYF	TGCGCCAGCAGCTTGGTTCAGCGGGGATCCACAGATACGCAGTATTTT	TRBD2	TRBV5-1	TRBJ2-3	-
CASSSWTAKEQFF	TGTGCCAGCAGCAGCTGGACAGCCAAGGAGCAGTTCTTC	-	TRBV7-2	TRBJ2-1	-
CASVVTGGAGEQYF	TGTGCCAGCGTAGTAACAGGGGGGGCAGGCGAGCAGTACTTC	-	TRBV2	TRBJ2-7	once